The 23 T cell receptor beta chains below come from one sample, sequenced in a study of blood T cells in healthy people across ages. A sample-barcoded 5' primer and a J-beta primer mix were used in a second PCR of about 7 to 11 cycles. TCRdb fed the 5' RACE reads into MiXCR, producing one record per CDR3 protein. Among about 1.6 million distinct CDR3 sequences, roughly 32% were seen once, and the ten largest hold roughly 10%. The specimen was blood. These receptors were obtained from a woman aged 25 to 45 in good health.

The table lists this clonotype with a few counts. V is TRBV29-1 and J is TRBJ2-2, with 7 bases fitting TRBD2. This CDR3 is built from 14 residues. CDR1 and CDR2 (germline): SQVTM, ANQGSEA. The junction had 4 bases not matched to a gene; V was cut back by 4 bases and J by 2 bases. CDR3 protein: CSVVAGPNTGELFF. The CDR3 DNA reads TGCAGCGTTGTAGCGGGTCCAAACACCGGGGAGCTGTTTTTT.

The rearrangement uses TRBV7-9 and TRBJ1-1; a weak D match, TRBD1 (5 bases). V lost 5 bases and J 3 bases, leaving 16 bases between the germline ends. Germline-derived CDR1 and CDR2 are SEHNR and FQNEAQ (reference sequence). The CDR3 loop spans 15 amino acids. CDR3 coding DNA: TGTGCCAGCAGCCAATTCGACGGGGGGTACACTGAAGCTTTCTTT. Translation gives CASSQFDGGYTEAFF.

This clonotype was seen a handful of times. This rearrangement joins TRBV27 to TRBJ2-7; TRBD2 matches 8 bases. The CDR3 spans 16 residues. The V segment lost 1 base and the J segment 4 bases; nucleotides outside the gene matches: 9. Germline-derived CDR1 and CDR2 are MNHEY and SMNVEV (reference sequence). The CDR3 here is CASSLLPSGGGYEQYF. The DNA of the CDR3 is TGTGCCAGCAGTTTATTGCCCAGCGGGGGTGGATACGAGCAGTACTTC.

The chain employs TRBV4-1 and TRBJ1-4; D remains unclear. CDR3 size: 14 residues. Deletions cut 4 bases from V and 6 bases from J, with 12 bases between. CDR1 is MGHRA and CDR2 is YSYEKL in the germline V gene. CDR3: CASSRPADDEKLFF. CDR3 nucleotide sequence: TGCGCCAGCAGCCGGCCAGCAGATGATGAAAAACTGTTTTTT.

The chain is built from TRBV20-1 and TRBJ2-2, with 7 bases lining up with TRBD1. The V and J ends lost 1 base and 5 bases, in that order; junction bases with no gene match: 4. The CDR3 covers 14 residues. Germline assignment: CDR1 DFQATT and CDR2 SNEGSKA (reference sequence). The CDR3 loop reads CSARVGGGTGELFF. Written as DNA, the CDR3 is TGCAGTGCTAGAGTAGGGGGCGGTACCGGGGAGCTGTTTTTT.

This clonotype was observed a handful of times. The gene calls are TRBV20-1 and TRBJ2-3; 7 nucleotides align to TRBD1. J was trimmed by 4 bases and V by 8 bases; bases with no gene match: 12. The V gene's germline CDR1 is DFQATT and CDR2 SNEGSKA (reference sequence). The CDR3 runs to 14 residues. CDR3 sequence: CSPRGGGSSDTQYF. DNA for the CDR3: TGCAGTCCCCGAGGGGGCGGGTCCTCAGATACGCAGTATTTT.

This clonotype has only a few counts. This rearrangement joins TRBV9 to TRBJ1-1; D gene unclear. CDR3 length: 13 residues. Germline V gene lookup returns CDR1 SGDLS and CDR2 YYNGEE. The ends were cut back, 1 base at V and 6 bases at J, with 10 bases in the middle. The CDR3 coding sequence is TGTGCCAGCAGCGTACATTTGGACGCTGAAGCTTTCTTT. This encodes CASSVHLDAEAFF.

The chain uses TRBV5-1 and TRBJ1-4; maybe TRBD1 (6 bases). V lost 2 bases and J 8 bases, leaving 10 bases between the germline ends. Germline-derived CDR1 and CDR2 are SGHRS and YFSETQ. The CDR3 contains 13 residues. In DNA, the CDR3 is TGCGCCAGCAGCTTCGGGGGGCAGGAAAAACTGTTTTTT. Translation: CASSFGGQEKLFF. The whole variable domain, filled in from reference TRBV5-1 and TRBJ1-4, reads KAGVTQTPRYLIKTRGQQVTLSCSPISGHRSVSWYQQTPGQGLQFLFEYFSETQRNKGNFPGRFSGRQFSNSRSEMNVSTLELGDSALYLCASSFGGQEKLFFGSGTQLSVL.

The rearrangement joins TRBV5-1 to TRBJ2-7; 9 bases are a match to TRBD1. V trimming: 2 bases; J trimming: 0 bases; junction bases outside the gene matches: 12. Germline V gene lookup returns CDR1 SGHRS and CDR2 YFSETQ. The CDR3 covers 18 residues. Here the CDR3 reads CASSFGDRDPADSYEQYF. The CDR3, as DNA: TGCGCCAGCAGCTTCGGGGACAGGGACCCTGCGGACTCCTACGAGCAGTACTTC.

This clonotype has a handful of counts. J is TRBJ2-7 and V is TRBV27; TRBD1 might be the D (6 bases). V was cut by 5 bases and J by 3 bases, with 17 bases left in between. Germline-derived CDR1 and CDR2 are MNHEY and SMNVEV (reference sequence). CDR3 size: 15 residues. CDR3 amino acids: CASSPSLGAYYEQYF. CDR3 nucleotide sequence: TGTGCCAGCAGTCCAAGTCTGGGGGCCTACTACGAGCAGTACTTC.

The J gene is TRBJ2-1, the V gene TRBV5-1; D might be TRBD1 (6 bases). The V end was cut by 1 base, the J end by 7 bases, with 21 bases between. CDR1 is SGHRS, CDR2 YFSETQ, per germline. The CDR3 totals 17 residues. The CDR3 DNA reads TGCGCCAGCAGCTTGTGGACAGCACTAACTCCGGGGAATGAGCAGTTCTTC. Protein: CASSLWTALTPGNEQFF.

This clonotype was seen more than once but under ten times. This chain joins TRBV12-3 or TRBV12-4 and TRBJ2-1; D perhaps matches TRBD2 (6 bases). Trimming removed 1 base from V and 2 bases from J, with 9 bases in between. This CDR3 has 15 residues. This chain's CDR3 is CASSLGAGPYNEQFF. The CDR3 DNA reads as TGTGCCAGCAGTTTAGGGGCGGGGCCCTACAATGAGCAGTTCTTC.

This clonotype came up a few times. The chain employs TRBV20-1 and TRBJ2-3; 10 nucleotides match TRBD2. This CDR3 contains 14 residues. Germline trimming cut 2 bases from V and 10 bases from J; bases unmatched to any gene: 9. The germline V gene has CDR1 DFQATT and CDR2 SNEGSKA (reference sequence). This CDR3 is CSARRLAGAPAQYF. The CDR3 nucleotides read TGCAGTGCTAGAAGGCTAGCGGGGGCCCCAGCGCAGTATTTT.

The genes are TRBV20-1 and TRBJ1-2; possibly TRBD1 for D (6 bases). Germline loops: CDR1 DFQATT, CDR2 SNEGSKA (reference sequence). Trimming removed 0 bases at V and 4 bases at J, with 15 bases between. CDR3 length: 15 residues. Written as DNA, the CDR3 is TGCAGTGCTAGAGATTGGCAGGGGCTGAGCTATGGCTACACCTTC. This encodes CSARDWQGLSYGYTF.

This clonotype was counted only a few times. The V and J genes are TRBV6-6 and TRBJ2-7, with a tentative D call TRBD1 (6 bases). CDR1 is MNHNY and CDR2 is SVGAGI in the germline V gene (reference sequence). The CDR3 extends over 13 amino acids. The germline V and J ends were trimmed by 6 bases and 3 bases, with 12 bases remaining between them. Here the CDR3 reads CASRTGIGYEQYF. CDR3 DNA: TGTGCCAGCAGAACAGGGATAGGCTACGAGCAGTACTTC.

This chain links TRBV28 with TRBJ2-5; perhaps TRBD2 as D (7 bases). Germline V gene sequence: CDR1 MDHEN, CDR2 SYDVKM. The ends were cut back, 7 bases at V and 4 bases at J, with 22 bases in the middle. The CDR3 contains 16 residues. The CDR3 DNA sequence: TGTGCCAGCACCACGGGGGGCATCCCGGCGGGAGAGACCCAGTACTTC. It is translated as CASTTGGIPAGETQYF.

The V and J genes are TRBV24-1 and TRBJ2-5; TRBD1 matches at 10 bases. The CDR3 has 15 amino acids. V dropped 3 bases and J dropped 4; count of bases not matched to a gene: 4. Germline CDR1 and CDR2: KGHDR and SFDVKD. The CDR3 DNA is TGTGCCACCAGTGATGCGACAGGGGGCAGAGAGACCCAGTACTTC. Its translation is CATSDATGGRETQYF.

The CDR3 DNA sequence: TGTGCCAGCAGCCAAAATACAGGGGACTATGGCTACACCTTC. It encodes CASSQNTGDYGYTF. This chain uses TRBV14 with TRBJ1-2; 7 nucleotides agree with TRBD1. There are 14 residues in the CDR3. V was clipped by 2 bases and J by 3 bases; unmatched bases: 3. Germline V CDR1 and CDR2: SGHDN, FVKESK.

The chain combines TRBV7-8 with TRBJ2-7, with D perhaps assigned TRBD1 or TRBD2 (5 bases each). The CDR3 sequence is 17 residues long. CDR1 and CDR2 from the germline V gene are SGHVS and FQNEAQ. The ends were cut back, 5 bases at V and 0 bases at J, with 20 bases in the middle. The CDR3 DNA reads as TGTGCCAGCAGCCCTCCCCCACGGGGCGATTTCTCCTACGAGCAGTACTTC. It codes for CASSPPPRGDFSYEQYF. Full variable domain (remainder filled in from reference TRBV7-8 and TRBJ2-7): GAGVSQSPRYKVAKRGQDVALRCDPISGHVSLFWYQQALGQGPEFLTYFQNEAQLDKSGLPSDRFFAERPEGSVSTLKIQRTQQEDSAVYLCASSPPPRGDFSYEQYFGPGTRLTVT.

V usage is TRBV12-3 or TRBV12-4 and J usage is TRBJ2-1, with D maybe TRBD2 (6 bases). The CDR3 loop spans 15 amino acids. V lost 3 bases and J 0 bases, leaving 9 bases between the germline ends. CDR3 nucleotides: TGTGCCAGCAGTTTTCGGGGGACCTCCTACAATGAGCAGTTCTTC. This sequence encodes CASSFRGTSYNEQFF.

The V gene is TRBV30, the J gene TRBJ2-7; no clear D gene. CDR1 and CDR2 from the germline V gene are GTSNPN and SVGIG (reference sequence). CDR3 length equals 13 residues. With 1 base removed from V and 6 bases from J, the gap between germline ends came to 13 bases. The CDR3 DNA follows: TGTGCCTGGAGTGGCTCAGGCTTGGGCGAGCAGTACTTC. Its translation: CAWSGSGLGEQYF.

The rearrangement uses TRBV9 and TRBJ1-1; 9 bases match TRBD1. Germline CDR1 is SGDLS and CDR2 is YYNGEE. The trim removed 3 bases at V and 3 bases at J, leaving 6 bases unmatched. This CDR3 is 15 amino acids long. CDR3 region: CASSAGTGQYTEAFF. Written as DNA, the CDR3 is TGTGCCAGCAGCGCCGGGACAGGGCAGTACACTGAAGCTTTCTTT.

The CDR3: CASSQSGRVGNEQFF. The CDR3 DNA follows: TGTGCCAGCAGCCAGAGCGGGAGGGTAGGGAATGAGCAGTTCTTC. The chain carries TRBV28 and TRBJ2-1; TRBD2 matches at 10 bases. Germline CDR1 MDHEN, CDR2 SYDVKM. V lost 6 bases to trimming and J lost 7 bases; unmatched junction nucleotides: 9. CDR3 length equals 15 residues.